This T cell receptor (beta chain) was recovered during a study of T cell clones after liver transplantation. For the study at large: Without induction therapy, subjects received standard immunosuppression until 12-24 months post-transplant.

This clone was detected once. Antigen: not known. Per the germline V gene, CDR1 is SGHTA and CDR2 is FQGNSA. The CDR3 has 13 amino acids. With 5 bases clipped from V and 7 bases from J, the junction kept 7 bases outside the gene matches. Study observations and caveats: Small, mixed patient groups and varying post-transplant times limit these conclusions.

Unstimulated PBMCs were sorted into CD3+CD4+ and CD3+CD8+ populations. Libraries were prepared by immunoSEQ multiplex PCR; TCRdb keeps only in-frame clonotypes and omits some of them. Of just under 60,000 clones in the sample, less than 85% were seen once. This receptor was taken from a human patient who received a liver transplant. Among the T cells, some may be from the graft donor. The starting material was CD4+ T cells from blood, obtained at the approximately 15-month timepoint. The chain joins TRBV7-2 to TRBJ1-2; 7 bases are a match to TRBD1. In DNA, the CDR3 is TGTGCCAGCAGCCCCGACAGGGTCGGTGGCTACACCTTC. This translates into CASSPDRVGGYTF.